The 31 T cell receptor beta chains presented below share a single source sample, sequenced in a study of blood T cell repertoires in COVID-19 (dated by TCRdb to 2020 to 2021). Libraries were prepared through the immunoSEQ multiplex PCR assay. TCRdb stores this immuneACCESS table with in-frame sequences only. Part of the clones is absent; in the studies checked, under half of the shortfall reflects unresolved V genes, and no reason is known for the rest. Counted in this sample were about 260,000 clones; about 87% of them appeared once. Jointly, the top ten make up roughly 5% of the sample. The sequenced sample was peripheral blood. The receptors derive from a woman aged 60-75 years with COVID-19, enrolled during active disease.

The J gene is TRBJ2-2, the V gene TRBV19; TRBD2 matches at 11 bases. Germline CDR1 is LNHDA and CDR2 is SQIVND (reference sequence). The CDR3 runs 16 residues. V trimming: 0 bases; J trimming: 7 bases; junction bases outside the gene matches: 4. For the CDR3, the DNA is TGTGCCAGTAGTATAGAACTAGCGGGAGTAGACGGGGAGCTGTTTTTT. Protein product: CASSIELAGVDGELFF.

CDR3 loop: CASSQARANYGYTF. CDR3 DNA sequence: TGCGCCAGCAGCCAAGCGAGGGCGAACTATGGCTACACCTTC. V gene TRBV4-1 combines with J gene TRBJ1-2; no clear D gene. CDR1 MGHRA and CDR2 YSYEKL come from the germline V gene. The CDR3 is 14 residues long. The germline V and J ends were trimmed by 1 base and 2 bases, with 8 bases remaining between them.

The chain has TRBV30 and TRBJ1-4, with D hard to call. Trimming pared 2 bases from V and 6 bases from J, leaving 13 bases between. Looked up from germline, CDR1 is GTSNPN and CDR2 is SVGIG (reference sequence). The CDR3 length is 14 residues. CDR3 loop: CAWSTPGVDEKLFF. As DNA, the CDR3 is TGTGCCTGGAGTACCCCGGGAGTGGATGAAAAACTGTTTTTT.

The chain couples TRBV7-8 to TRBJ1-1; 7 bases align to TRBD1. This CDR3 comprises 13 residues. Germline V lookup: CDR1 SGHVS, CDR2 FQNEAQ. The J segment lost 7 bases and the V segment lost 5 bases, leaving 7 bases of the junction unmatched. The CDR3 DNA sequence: TGTGCCAGCAGCGCTGGGACAGACCTTGAAGCTTTCTTT. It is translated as CASSAGTDLEAFF.

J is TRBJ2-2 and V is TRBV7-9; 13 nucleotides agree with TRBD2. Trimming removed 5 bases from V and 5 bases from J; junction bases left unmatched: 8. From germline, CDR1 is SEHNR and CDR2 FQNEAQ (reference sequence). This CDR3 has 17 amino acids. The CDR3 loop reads CASSPWTSGRGTGELFF. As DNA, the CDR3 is TGTGCCAGCAGCCCATGGACTAGCGGGAGAGGAACCGGGGAGCTGTTTTTT.

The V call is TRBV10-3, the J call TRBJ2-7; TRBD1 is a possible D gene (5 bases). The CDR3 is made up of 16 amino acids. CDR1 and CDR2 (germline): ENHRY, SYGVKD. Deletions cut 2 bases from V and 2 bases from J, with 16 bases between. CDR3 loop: CAISEATRDRPYEQYF. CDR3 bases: TGTGCCATCAGTGAGGCAACCAGGGATCGTCCCTACGAGCAGTACTTC.

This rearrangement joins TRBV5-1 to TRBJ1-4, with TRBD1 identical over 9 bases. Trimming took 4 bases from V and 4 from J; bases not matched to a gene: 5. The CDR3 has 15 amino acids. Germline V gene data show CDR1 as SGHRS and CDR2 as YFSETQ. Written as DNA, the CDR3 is TGCGCCAGCAGCAGACCGGGACAGGGTAATGAAAAACTGTTTTTT. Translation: CASSRPGQGNEKLFF. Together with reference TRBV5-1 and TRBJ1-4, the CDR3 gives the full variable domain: KAGVTQTPRYLIKTRGQQVTLSCSPISGHRSVSWYQQTPGQGLQFLFEYFSETQRNKGNFPGRFSGRQFSNSRSEMNVSTLELGDSALYLCASSRPGQGNEKLFFGSGTQLSVL.

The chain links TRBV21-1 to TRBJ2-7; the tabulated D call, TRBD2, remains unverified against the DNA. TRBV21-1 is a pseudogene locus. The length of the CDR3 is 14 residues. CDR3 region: CASSKSGQAYEQYF. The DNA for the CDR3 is TGTGCCAGCAGCAAAAGCGGGCAGGCCTACGAGCAGTACTTC.

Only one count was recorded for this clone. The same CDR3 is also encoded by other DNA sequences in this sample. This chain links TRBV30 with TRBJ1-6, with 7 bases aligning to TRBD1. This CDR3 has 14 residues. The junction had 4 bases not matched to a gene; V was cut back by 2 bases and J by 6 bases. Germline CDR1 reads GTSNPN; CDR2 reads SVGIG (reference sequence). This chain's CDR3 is CAWSTGQTNSPLHF. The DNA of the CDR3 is TGTGCCTGGAGTACGGGACAGACTAATTCACCCCTCCACTTT.

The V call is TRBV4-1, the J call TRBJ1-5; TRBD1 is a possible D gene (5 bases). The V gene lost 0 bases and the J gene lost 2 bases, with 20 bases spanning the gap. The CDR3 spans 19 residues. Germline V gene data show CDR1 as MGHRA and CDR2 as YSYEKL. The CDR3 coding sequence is TGCGCCAGCAGCCAAGATTTTAGCGGGGCCCGGGGTGGCAATCAGCCCCAGCATTTT. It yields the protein CASSQDFSGARGGNQPQHF.

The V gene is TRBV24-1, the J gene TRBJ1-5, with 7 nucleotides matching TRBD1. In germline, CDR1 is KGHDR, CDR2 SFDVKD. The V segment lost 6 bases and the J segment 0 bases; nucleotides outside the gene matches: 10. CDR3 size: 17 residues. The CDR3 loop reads CATSSGTGDFSNQPQHF. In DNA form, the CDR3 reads TGTGCCACCAGTTCGGGAACAGGGGATTTTAGCAATCAGCCCCAGCATTTT.

In DNA, the CDR3 is TGTGCCAGCAGTTACCTGCTGTGGGGGGGGGAGCAGTACTTC. Residues: CASSYLLWGGEQYF. The chain recombines TRBV6-6 with TRBJ2-7, with 7 bases aligning to TRBD2. Germline V lookup: CDR1 MNHNY, CDR2 SVGAGI (reference sequence). V lost 2 bases, J lost 7 bases, and 8 bases stayed unmatched. The CDR3 is 14 residues long.

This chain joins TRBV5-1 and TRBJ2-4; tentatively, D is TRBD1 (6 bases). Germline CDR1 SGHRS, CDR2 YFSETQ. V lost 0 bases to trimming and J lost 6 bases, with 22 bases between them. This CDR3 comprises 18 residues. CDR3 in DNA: TGCGCCAGCAGCTTGGAGGTCGGGACACGTCTTCCAACAAACATTCAGTACTTC. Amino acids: CASSLEVGTRLPTNIQYF.

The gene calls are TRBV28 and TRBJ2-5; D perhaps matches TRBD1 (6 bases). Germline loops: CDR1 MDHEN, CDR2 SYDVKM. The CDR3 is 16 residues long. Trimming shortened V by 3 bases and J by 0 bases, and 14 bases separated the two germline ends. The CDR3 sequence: CASSLGMRGYQETQYF. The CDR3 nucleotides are TGTGCCAGCAGTTTGGGGATGAGGGGGTACCAAGAGACCCAGTACTTC.

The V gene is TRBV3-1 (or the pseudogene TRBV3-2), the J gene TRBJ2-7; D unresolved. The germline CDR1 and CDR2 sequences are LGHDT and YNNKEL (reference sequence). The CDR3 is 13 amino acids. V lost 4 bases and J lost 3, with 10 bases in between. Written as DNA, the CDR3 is TGTGCCAGCAGCCCCCGACAAAACTACGAGCAGTACTTC. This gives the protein CASSPRQNYEQYF.

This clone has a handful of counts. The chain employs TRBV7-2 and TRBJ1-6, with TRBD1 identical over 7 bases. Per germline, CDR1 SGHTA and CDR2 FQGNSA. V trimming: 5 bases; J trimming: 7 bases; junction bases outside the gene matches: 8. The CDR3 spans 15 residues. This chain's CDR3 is CASSPKTGPNSPLHF. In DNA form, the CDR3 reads TGTGCCAGCAGCCCTAAGACAGGGCCCAATTCACCCCTCCACTTT.

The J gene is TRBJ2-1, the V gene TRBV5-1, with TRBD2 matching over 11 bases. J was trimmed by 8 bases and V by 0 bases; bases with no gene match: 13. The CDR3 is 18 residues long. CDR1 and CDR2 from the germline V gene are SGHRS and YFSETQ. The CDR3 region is CASSLEGATSGRSYEQFF. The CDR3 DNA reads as TGCGCCAGCAGCTTGGAGGGGGCCACTAGCGGGAGATCCTATGAGCAGTTCTTC.

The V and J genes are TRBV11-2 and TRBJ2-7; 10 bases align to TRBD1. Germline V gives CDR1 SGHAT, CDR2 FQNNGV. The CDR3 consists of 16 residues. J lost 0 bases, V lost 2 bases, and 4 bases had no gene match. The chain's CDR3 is CASSLTRTGGSYEQYF. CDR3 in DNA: TGTGCCAGCAGCTTAACCCGGACAGGGGGCTCCTACGAGCAGTACTTC.

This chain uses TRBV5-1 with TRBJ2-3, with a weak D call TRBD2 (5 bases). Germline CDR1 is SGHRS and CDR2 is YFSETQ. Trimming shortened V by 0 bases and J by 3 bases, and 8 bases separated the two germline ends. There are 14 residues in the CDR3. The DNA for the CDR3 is TGCGCCAGCAGCTTGGAACTAGTAACAGATACGCAGTATTTT. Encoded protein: CASSLELVTDTQYF.

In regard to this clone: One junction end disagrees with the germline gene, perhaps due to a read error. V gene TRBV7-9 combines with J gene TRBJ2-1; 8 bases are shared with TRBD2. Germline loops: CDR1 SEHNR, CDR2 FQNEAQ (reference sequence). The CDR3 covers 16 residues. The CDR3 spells CASNLPTSEAYNEQFF. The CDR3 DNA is TGTGCCAGCAACTTACCGACTAGCGAGGCCTACAATGAGCAGTTCTTC.

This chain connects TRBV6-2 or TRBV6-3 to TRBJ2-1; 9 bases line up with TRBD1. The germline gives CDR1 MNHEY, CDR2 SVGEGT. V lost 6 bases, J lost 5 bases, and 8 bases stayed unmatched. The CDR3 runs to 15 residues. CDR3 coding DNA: TGTGCCAGCAGCTTCGGGACAGGGACAAACAATGAGCAGTTCTTC. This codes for CASSFGTGTNNEQFF.

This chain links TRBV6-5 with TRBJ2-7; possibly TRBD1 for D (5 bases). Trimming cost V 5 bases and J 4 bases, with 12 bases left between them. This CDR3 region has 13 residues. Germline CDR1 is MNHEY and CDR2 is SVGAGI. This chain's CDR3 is CASSRGSTYEQYF. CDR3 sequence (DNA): TGTGCCAGCAGTAGGGGCAGTACTTACGAGCAGTACTTC.

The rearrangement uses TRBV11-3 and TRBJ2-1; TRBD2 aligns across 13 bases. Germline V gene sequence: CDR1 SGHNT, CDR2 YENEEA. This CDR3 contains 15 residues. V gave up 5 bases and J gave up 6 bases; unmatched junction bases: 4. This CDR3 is CASSLRTSGSNEQFF. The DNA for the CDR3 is TGTGCCAGCAGCCTCCGGACTAGCGGGAGCAATGAGCAGTTCTTC. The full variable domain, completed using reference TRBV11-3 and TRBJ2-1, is EAGVVQSPRYKIIEKKQPVAFWCNPISGHNTLYWYLQNLGQGPELLIRYENEEAVDDSQLPKDRFSAERLKGVDSTLKIQPAELGDSAVYLCASSLRTSGSNEQFFGPGTRLTVL.

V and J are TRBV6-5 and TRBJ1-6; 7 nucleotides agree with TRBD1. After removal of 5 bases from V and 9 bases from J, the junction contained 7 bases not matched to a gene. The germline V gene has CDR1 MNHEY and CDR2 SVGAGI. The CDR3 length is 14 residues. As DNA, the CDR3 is TGTGCCAGCAGTCCACGGGACAGTAGTTCACCCCTCCACTTT. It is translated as CASSPRDSSSPLHF.

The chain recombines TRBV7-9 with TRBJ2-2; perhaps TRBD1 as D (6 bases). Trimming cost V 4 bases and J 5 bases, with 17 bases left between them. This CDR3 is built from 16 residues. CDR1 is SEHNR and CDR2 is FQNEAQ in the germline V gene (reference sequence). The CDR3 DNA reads TGTGCCAGCAGCTCGCCACCGGGACACTCAACCGGGGAGCTGTTTTTT. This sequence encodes CASSSPPGHSTGELFF.

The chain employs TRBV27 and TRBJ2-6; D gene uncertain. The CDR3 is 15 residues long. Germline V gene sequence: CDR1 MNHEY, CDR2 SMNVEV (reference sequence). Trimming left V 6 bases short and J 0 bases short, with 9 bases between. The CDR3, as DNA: TGTGCCAGCAGGTTTGCAGGCTCTGGGGCCAACGTCCTGACTTTC. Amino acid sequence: CASRFAGSGANVLTF. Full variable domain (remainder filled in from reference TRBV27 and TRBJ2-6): EAQVTQNPRYLITVTGKKLTVTCSQNMNHEYMSWYRQDPGLGLRQIYYSMNVEVTDKGDVPEGYKVSRKEKRNFPLILESPSPNQTSLYFCASRFAGSGANVLTFGAGSRLTVL.

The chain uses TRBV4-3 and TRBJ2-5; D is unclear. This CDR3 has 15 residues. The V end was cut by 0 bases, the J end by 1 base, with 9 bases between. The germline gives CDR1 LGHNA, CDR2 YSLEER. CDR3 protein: CASSQDFHSQETQYF. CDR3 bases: TGCGCCAGCAGCCAAGATTTCCATAGCCAAGAGACCCAGTACTTC.

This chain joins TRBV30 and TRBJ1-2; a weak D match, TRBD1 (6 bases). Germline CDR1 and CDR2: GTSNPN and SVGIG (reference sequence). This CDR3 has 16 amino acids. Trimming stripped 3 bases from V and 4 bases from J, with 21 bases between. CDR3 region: CAWSPTGRLVSYGYTF. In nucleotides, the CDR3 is TGTGCCTGGAGCCCGACAGGTCGACTTGTAAGCTATGGCTACACCTTC.

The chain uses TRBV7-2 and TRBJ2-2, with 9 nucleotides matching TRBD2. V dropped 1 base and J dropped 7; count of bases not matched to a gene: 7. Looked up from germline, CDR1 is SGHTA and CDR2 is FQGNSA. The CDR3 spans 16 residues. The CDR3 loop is CASSLGVAGEGGELFF. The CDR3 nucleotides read TGTGCCAGCAGCTTAGGGGTAGCGGGAGAAGGCGGGGAGCTGTTTTTT.

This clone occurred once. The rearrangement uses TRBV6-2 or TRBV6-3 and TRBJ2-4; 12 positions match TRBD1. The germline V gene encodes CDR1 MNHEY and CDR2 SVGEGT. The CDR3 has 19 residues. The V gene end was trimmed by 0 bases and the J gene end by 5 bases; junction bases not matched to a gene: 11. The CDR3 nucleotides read TGTGCCAGCAGTTACTCCGGGACAGGGGGCTCGTGGGATCAAAACATTCAGTACTTC. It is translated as CASSYSGTGGSWDQNIQYF.

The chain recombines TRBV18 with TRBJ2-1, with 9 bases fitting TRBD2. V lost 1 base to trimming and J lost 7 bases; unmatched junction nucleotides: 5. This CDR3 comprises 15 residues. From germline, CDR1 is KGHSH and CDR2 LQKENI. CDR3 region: CASSPQAGGQNEQFF. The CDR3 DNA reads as TGTGCCAGCTCACCACAGGCGGGAGGGCAGAATGAGCAGTTCTTC.